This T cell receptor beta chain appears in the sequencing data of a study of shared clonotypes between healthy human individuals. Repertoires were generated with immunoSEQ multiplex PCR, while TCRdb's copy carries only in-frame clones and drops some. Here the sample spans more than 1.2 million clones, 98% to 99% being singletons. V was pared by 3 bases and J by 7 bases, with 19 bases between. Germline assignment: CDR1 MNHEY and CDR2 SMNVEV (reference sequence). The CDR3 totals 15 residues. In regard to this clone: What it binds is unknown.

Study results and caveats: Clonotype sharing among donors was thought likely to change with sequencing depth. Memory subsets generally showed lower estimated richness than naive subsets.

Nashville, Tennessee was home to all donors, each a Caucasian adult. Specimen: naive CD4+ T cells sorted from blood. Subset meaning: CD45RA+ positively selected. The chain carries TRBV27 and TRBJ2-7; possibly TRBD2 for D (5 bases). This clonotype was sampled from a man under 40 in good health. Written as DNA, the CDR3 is TGTGCCAGCAGTTTGGCGGAGAGGGCTCCGCGGGAGCAGTACTTC. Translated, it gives CASSLAERAPREQYF.